This T cell receptor beta chain was obtained from a study of cytomegalovirus exposure and HLA in healthy donors. Study details: Sequencing of 180 million or so T cells in an earlier analysis found 100 million or so unique TCR beta sequences.

The primer mix had 60 Vbeta and 13 Jbeta primers. TCRdb's table, derived via immunoSEQ multiplex PCR, lists solely in-frame clones and lacks some. The data hold 150,000 to 200,000 clones, with over 75% observed a single time. After removal of 3 bases from V and 4 bases from J, the junction contained 5 bases not matched to a gene. This CDR3 has 14 residues. CDR1 and CDR2 from the germline V gene are LNHDA and SQIVND (reference sequence). The source is a woman between 45 and 60 years old in good health and CMV-seropositive. V gene TRBV19 combines with J gene TRBJ2-7; 8 positions agree with TRBD1. Source material: PBMCs. The CDR3 DNA follows: TGTGCCAGTAGTATCCGACAGGGGCAATACGAGCAGTACTTC. Its translation: CASSIRQGQYEQYF. The complete variable domain, with remaining parts taken from reference TRBV19 and TRBJ2-7, reads DGGITQSPKYLFRKEGQNVTLSCEQNLNHDAMYWYRQDPGQGLRLIYYSQIVNDFQKGDIAEGYSVSREKKESFPLTVTSAQKNPTAFYLCASSIRQGQYEQYFGPGTRLTVT.